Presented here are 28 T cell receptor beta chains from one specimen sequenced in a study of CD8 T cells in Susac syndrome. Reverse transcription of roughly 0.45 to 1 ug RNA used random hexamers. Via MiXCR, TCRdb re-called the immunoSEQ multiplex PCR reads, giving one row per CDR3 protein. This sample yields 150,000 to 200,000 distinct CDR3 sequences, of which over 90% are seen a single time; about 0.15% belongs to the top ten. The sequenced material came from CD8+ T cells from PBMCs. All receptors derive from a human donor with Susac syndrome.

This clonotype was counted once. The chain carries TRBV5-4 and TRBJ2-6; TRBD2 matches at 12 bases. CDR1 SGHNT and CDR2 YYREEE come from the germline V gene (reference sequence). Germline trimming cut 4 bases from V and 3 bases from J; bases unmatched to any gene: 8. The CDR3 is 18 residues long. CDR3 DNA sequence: TGTGCCAGCAGCGTACTAGCGGGGGGCCAATATGGGGCCAACGTCCTGACTTTC. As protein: CASSVLAGGQYGANVLTF.

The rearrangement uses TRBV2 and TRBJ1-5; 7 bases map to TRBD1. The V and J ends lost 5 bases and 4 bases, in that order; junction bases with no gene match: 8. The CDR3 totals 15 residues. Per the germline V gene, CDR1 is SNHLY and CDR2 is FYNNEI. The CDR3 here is CASSSGTVYNQPQHF. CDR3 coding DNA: TGTGCCAGCAGTTCCGGGACAGTGTATAATCAGCCCCAGCATTTT.

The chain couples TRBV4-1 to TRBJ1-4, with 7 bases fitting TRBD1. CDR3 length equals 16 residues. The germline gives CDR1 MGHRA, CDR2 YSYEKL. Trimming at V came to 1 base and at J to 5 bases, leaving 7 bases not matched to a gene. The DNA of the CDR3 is TGCGCCAGCAGCCAAGCCAGACAGGGAGCAAATGAAAAACTGTTTTTT. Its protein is CASSQARQGANEKLFF.

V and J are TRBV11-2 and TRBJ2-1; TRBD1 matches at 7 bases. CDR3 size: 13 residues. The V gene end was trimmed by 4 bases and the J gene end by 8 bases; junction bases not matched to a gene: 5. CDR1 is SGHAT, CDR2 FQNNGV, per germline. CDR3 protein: CASSSTGDDEQFF. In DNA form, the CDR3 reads TGTGCCAGCAGCTCAACAGGGGATGATGAGCAGTTCTTC.

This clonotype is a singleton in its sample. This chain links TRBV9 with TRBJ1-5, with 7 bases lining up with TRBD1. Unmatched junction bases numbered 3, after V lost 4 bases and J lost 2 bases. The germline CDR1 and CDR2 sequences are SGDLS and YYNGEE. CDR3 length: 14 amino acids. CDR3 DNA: TGTGCCAGCAGCCAAGGACAGGGCAATCAGCCCCAGCATTTT. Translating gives CASSQGQGNQPQHF.

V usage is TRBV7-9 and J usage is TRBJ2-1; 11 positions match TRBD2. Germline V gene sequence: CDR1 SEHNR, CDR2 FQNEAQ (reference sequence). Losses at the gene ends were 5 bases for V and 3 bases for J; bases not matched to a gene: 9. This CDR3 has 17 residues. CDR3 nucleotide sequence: TGTGCCAGCAGCCCAACCCCGGGACTAGCGGACTACAATGAGCAGTTCTTC. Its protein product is CASSPTPGLADYNEQFF.

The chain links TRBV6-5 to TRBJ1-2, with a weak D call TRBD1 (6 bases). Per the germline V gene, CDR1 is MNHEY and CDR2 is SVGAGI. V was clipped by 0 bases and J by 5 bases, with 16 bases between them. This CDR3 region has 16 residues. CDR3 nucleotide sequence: TGTGCCAGCAGTTACTCTGGGGGCGGATTAGAGTATGGCTACACCTTC. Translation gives CASSYSGGGLEYGYTF.

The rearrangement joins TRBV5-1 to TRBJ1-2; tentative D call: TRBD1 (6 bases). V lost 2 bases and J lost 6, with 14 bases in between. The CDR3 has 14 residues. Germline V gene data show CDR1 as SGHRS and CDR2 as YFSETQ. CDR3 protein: CASSFNRVSHGYTF. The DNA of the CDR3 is TGCGCCAGCAGCTTTAACAGGGTATCTCATGGCTACACCTTC.

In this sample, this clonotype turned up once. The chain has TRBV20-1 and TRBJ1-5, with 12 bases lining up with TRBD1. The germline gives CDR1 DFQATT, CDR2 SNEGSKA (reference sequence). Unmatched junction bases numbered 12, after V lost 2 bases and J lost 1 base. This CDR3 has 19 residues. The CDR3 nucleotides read TGCAGTGCTAGAAGAGGGGGGACAGGGGGCACCGGGAGCAATCAGCCCCAGCATTTT. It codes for CSARRGGTGGTGSNQPQHF.

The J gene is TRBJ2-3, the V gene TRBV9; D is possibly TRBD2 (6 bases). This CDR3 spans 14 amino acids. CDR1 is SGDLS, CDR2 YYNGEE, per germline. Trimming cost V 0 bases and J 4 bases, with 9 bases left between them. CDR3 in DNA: TGTGCCAGCAGCGTAGACGGGAGACCAGATACGCAGTATTTT. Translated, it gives CASSVDGRPDTQYF.

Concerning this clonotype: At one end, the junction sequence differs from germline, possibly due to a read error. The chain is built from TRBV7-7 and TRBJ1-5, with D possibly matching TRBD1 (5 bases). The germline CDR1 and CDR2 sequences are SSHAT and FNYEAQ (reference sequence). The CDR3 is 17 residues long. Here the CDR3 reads CASSTTRGKISNQPQHF. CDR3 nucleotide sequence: TGTGCTAGCAGCACGACAAGGGGAAAAATTAGCAATCAGCCCCAGCATTTT.

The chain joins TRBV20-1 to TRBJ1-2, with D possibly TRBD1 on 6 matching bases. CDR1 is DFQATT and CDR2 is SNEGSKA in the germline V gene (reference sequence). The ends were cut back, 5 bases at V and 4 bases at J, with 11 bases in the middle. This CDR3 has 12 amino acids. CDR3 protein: CSASTDSYGYTF. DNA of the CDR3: TGCAGTGCTTCCACGGACAGCTATGGCTACACCTTC.

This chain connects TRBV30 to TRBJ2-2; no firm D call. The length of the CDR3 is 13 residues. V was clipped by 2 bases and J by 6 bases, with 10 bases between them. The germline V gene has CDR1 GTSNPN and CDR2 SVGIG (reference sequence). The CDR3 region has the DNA TGTGCCTGGAGTCCTGGGATATCCGGGGAGCTGTTTTTT. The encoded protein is CAWSPGISGELFF.

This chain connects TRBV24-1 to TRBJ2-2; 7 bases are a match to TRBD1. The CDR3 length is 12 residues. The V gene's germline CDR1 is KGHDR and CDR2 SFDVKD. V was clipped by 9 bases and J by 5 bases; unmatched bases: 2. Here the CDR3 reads CATRDSTGELFF. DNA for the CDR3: TGTGCCACCCGGGACAGTACCGGGGAGCTGTTTTTT.

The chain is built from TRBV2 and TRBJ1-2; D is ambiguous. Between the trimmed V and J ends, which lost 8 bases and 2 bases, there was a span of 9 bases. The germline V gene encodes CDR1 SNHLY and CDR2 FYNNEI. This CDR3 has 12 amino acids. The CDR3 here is CASGMGNYGYTF. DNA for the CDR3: TGTGCCAGCGGAATGGGGAACTATGGCTACACCTTC.

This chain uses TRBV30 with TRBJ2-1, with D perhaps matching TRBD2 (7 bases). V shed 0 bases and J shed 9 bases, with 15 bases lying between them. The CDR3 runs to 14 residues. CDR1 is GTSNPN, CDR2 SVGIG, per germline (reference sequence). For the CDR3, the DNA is TGTGCCTGGAGTGTAAGGGGGGGGGCCGGTGAGCAGTTCTTC. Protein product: CAWSVRGGAGEQFF.

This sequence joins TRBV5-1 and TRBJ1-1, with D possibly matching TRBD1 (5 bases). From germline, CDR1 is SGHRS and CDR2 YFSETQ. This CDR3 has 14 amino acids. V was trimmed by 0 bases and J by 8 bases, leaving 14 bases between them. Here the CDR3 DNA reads TGCGCCAGCAGCTTGGCCGGGGCGCAAGGGGAAGCTTTCTTT. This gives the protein CASSLAGAQGEAFF.

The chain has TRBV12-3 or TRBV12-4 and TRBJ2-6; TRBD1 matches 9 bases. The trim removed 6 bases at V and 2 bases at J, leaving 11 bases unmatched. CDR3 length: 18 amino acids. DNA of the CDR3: TGTGCCAGCAGCCTACCATGGACAGGGGTAGCTGGGGCCAACGTCCTGACTTTC. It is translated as CASSLPWTGVAGANVLTF.

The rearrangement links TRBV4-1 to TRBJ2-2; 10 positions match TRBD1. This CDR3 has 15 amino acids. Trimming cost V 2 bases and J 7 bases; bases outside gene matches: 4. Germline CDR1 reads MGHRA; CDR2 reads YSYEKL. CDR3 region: CASSQTGTGVGELFF. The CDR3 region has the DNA TGCGCCAGCAGCCAAACCGGGACAGGGGTCGGGGAGCTGTTTTTT.

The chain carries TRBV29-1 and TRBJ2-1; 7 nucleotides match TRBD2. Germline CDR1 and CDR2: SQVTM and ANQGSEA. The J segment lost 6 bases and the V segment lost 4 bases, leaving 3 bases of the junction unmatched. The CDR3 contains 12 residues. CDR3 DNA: TGCAGCGTTGGCGGGAGTAGCAATGAGCAGTTCTTC. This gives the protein CSVGGSSNEQFF.

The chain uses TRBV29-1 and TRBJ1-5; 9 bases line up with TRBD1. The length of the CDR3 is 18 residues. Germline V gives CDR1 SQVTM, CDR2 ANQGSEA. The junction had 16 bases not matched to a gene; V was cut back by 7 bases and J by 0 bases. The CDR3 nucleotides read TGCAGCGCCGAGGGACAGGGATGCCTGAGGGATAGCAATCAGCCCCAGCATTTT. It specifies CSAEGQGCLRDSNQPQHF.

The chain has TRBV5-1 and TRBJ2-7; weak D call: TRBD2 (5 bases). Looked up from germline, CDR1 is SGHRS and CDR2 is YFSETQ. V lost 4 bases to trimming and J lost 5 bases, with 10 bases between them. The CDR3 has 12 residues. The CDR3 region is CASSEPGDEQYF. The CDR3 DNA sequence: TGCGCCAGCAGCGAGCCCGGGGACGAGCAGTACTTC. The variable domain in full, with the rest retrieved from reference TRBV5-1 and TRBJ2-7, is KAGVTQTPRYLIKTRGQQVTLSCSPISGHRSVSWYQQTPGQGLQFLFEYFSETQRNKGNFPGRFSGRQFSNSRSEMNVSTLELGDSALYLCASSEPGDEQYFGPGTRLTVT.

The CDR3 coding sequence is TGTGCCAGTAGTACTTCTAGTTCCTACAATGAGCAGTTCTTC. Protein: CASSTSSSYNEQFF. The chain carries TRBV19 and TRBJ2-1; no reliable D call. The V end lost 4 bases, the J end lost 1 base, and 8 bases lay between the germline ends. This CDR3 is 14 amino acids long. The germline CDR1 and CDR2 sequences are LNHDA and SQIVND (reference sequence). The full variable domain, with the rest looked up from reference TRBV19 and TRBJ2-1, is DGGITQSPKYLFRKEGQNVTLSCEQNLNHDAMYWYRQDPGQGLRLIYYSQIVNDFQKGDIAEGYSVSREKKESFPLTVTSAQKNPTAFYLCASSTSSSYNEQFFGPGTRLTVL.

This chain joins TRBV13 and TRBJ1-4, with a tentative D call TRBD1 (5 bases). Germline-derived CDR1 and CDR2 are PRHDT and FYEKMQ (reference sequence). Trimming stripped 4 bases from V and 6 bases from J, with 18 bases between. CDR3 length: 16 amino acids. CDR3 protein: CASSSTIRDEYEKLFF. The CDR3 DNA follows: TGTGCCAGCAGCTCCACAATCCGGGACGAGTATGAAAAACTGTTTTTT.

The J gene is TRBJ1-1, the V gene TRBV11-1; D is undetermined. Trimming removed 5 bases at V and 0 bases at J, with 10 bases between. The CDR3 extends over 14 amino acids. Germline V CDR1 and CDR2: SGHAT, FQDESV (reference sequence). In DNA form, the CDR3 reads TGTGCCAGCAGCAAAAGAATTATGAACACTGAAGCTTTCTTT. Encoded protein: CASSKRIMNTEAFF. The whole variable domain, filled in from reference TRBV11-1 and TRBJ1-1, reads EAEVAQSPRYKITEKSQAVAFWCDPISGHATLYWYRQILGQGPELLVQFQDESVVDDSQLPKDRFSAERLKGVDSTLKIQPAELGDSAMYLCASSKRIMNTEAFFGQGTRLTVV.

For the CDR3, the DNA is TGTGCCAGCAGCTTGGATAGGGCGTCGGAGTTCTTC. It translates to CASSLDRASEFF. The genes are TRBV5-6 and TRBJ2-1, with no clear D. The CDR3 extends over 12 amino acids. The V end was cut by 0 bases, the J end by 14 bases, with 12 bases between. From germline, CDR1 is SGHDT and CDR2 YYEEEE.

In DNA, the CDR3 is TGCAGCGCCACTTTCTATGAGCAGTTCTTC. This sequence encodes CSATFYEQFF. The chain joins TRBV29-1 to TRBJ2-1, with D hard to call. Germline assignment: CDR1 SQVTM and CDR2 ANQGSEA. The CDR3 consists of 10 residues. Trimming took 7 bases from V and 8 from J, leaving 9 bases between them.

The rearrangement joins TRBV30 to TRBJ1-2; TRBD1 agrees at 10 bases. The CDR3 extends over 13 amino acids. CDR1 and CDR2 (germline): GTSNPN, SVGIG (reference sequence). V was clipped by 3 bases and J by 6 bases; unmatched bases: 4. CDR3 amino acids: CAWSEGTGDGYTF. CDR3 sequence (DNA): TGTGCCTGGAGCGAAGGGACAGGGGATGGCTACACCTTC.